This note documents a single TCR beta chain sequence. Its antigen is not identified. Primers: 60 Vbeta forward and 13 Jbeta reverse. Assay used: immunoSEQ multiplex PCR; TCRdb lists only in-frame clones, some missing. The sample holds 180,000 or so clones, roughly a tenth seen once. The data were taken from a study of cytomegalovirus exposure and HLA in healthy donors. The CDR3 spans 16 residues. Germline V gene data show CDR1 as SGHRS and CDR2 as YFSETQ. Trimming at V came to 4 bases and at J to 5 bases, leaving 5 bases not matched to a gene. The study, taken as a whole, reports: Reported findings show TCR beta sequences accurately forecast HLA-A and HLA-B alleles in most subjects. Cytomegalovirus association was assigned to more than 150 TCR beta chains. What was likely a sequencing artifact was a cluster of highly shared sequence variants.

Sequenced sample: PBMCs. The chain couples TRBV5-1 to TRBJ2-1; 14 bases match TRBD2. This sequence originates from a woman in her twenties or thirties in good health and CMV-seropositive. CDR3 in amino acids: CASSRGLAGGHNEQFF. The CDR3 nucleotides read TGCGCCAGCAGCCGAGGACTAGCGGGAGGACACAATGAGCAGTTCTTC.